This T cell receptor beta chain was retrieved from a study of blood T cell repertoires in COVID-19. For the study at large: The cDNA or gDNA used as material had been derived from T cells, B-cell-depleted T cells, or PBMCs.

Authors' analysis steps: Amplification of reference gene primers provided the estimated nucleated cell counts. Generated by immunoSEQ multiplex PCR, the TCRdb table keeps only in-frame clones and is missing some. That table gives V, J and clone size, and the DNA gave D and trimming. The sample holds just over 350,000 clones; around 88% are singletons and the top ten take around 7.4%. Patients at the Seattle site were enrolled during active infection and followed longitudinally. Germline lookup yields CDR1 ENHRY and CDR2 SYGVKD. The V and J ends lost 3 bases and 6 bases respectively, with 12 bases between them. The CDR3 consists of 14 residues.

The sequence was collected from a woman aged 60-75 years with COVID-19, enrolled during active disease. The source material was peripheral blood. The chain is built from TRBV10-3 and TRBJ1-5; no clear D. As DNA, the CDR3 is TGTGCCATCAGTGACCCGGGGAGTACTCAGCCCCAGCATTTT. As protein: CAISDPGSTQPQHF.